This T cell receptor (beta chain) was identified in a study of blood T cells in healthy people across ages. The overall study: Template switching retrieved approximately one barcoded beta molecule for each two T cells. Whole-study findings and limits: Researchers report that TCR beta diversity correlated strongly with naive T cell percentage.

A sample-barcoded 5' primer and a J-beta primer mix were used in a second PCR of roughly 6 to 11 cycles. Each cDNA molecule was tagged by a template-switch adaptor that had 12 random nucleotides. Via MiXCR, TCRdb re-called the 5' RACE reads, giving one row per CDR3 protein. The sample records about 830,000 distinct CDR3 sequences, about three fifths being singletons. The ends were cut back, 2 bases at V and 5 bases at J, with 12 bases in the middle. Germline V lookup: CDR1 SGHTA, CDR2 FQGNSA. The CDR3 is 15 amino acids. On this clonotype: The antigen remains undetermined.

The chain joins TRBV7-2 to TRBJ1-4; TRBD1 might be the D (6 bases). Sequenced input: blood. The sequence was collected from a man in his thirties or forties in good health. The CDR3 bases are TGTGCCAGCAGCTTAAAGAGAGGGGGGAATGAAAAACTGTTTTTT. It yields the protein CASSLKRGGNEKLFF.